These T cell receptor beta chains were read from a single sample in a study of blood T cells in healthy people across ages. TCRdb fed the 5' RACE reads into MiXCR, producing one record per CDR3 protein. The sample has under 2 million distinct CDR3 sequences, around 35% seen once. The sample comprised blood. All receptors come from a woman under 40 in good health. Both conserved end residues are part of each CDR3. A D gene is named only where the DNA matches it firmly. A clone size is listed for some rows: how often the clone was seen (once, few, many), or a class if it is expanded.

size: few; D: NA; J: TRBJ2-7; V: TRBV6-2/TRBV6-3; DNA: TGTGCCAGCAGGACCAGCGGGCTAGCTGCCTACGAGCAGTACTTC; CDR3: CASRTSGLAAYEQYF
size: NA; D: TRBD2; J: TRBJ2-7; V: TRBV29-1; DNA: TGCAGCGTTGCCCCTCGGGCGGGGGCCTACGAGCAGTACTTC; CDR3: CSVAPRAGAYEQYF
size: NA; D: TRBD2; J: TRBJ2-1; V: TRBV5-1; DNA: TGCGCCAGCAGCTCTCCGACAGGGCGTAGCGGGAGGGCCTACAATGAGCAGTTCTTC; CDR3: CASSSPTGRSGRAYNEQFF
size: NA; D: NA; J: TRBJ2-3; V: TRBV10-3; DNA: TGTGCCATCAGTGGGGGCCGCACAGATACGCAGTATTTT; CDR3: CAISGGRTDTQYF
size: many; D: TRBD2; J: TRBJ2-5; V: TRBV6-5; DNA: TGCGCCAGCAGTCGACTAGCGGGAGAAGAGACCCAGTACTTC; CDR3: CASSRLAGEETQYF
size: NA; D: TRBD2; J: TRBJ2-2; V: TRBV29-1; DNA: TGCAGCGTGGCGGGGGGGACCGGGGAGCTGTTTTTT; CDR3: CSVAGGTGELFF
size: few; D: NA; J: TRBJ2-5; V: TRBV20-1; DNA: TGCAGTGCTACCACGTGGCTTCGGGGATTCTCCCAAGAGACCCAGTACTTC; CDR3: CSATTWLRGFSQETQYF
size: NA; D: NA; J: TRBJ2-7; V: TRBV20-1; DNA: TGCAGTGCGACCCCCGGAGGCGTTGGCGAGCAGTACTTC; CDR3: CSATPGGVGEQYF
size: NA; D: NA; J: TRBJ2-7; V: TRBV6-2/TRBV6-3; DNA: TGTGCCAGCAGTTACGGGGACCGTGGATCCTACGAGCAGTACTTC; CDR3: CASSYGDRGSYEQYF
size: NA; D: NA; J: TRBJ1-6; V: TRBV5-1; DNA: TGCGCCAGCAGCCCCACGGAACAGCCGAATTCACCCCTCCACTTT; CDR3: CASSPTEQPNSPLHF
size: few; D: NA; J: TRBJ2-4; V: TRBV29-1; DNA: TGCAGCGTTGTAGGACCACAGGGCCTACCCTACGAGCGGTACTTC; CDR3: CSVVGPQGLPYERYF
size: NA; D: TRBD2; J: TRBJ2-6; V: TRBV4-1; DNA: TGCGCCAGCAGCCAAGAGGGAGGGTCTGGGGCCAACGTCCTGACTTTC; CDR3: CASSQEGGSGANVLTF
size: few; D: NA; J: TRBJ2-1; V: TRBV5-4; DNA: TGTGCCAGCAGCTTTGGGCCAGGGACCTCGGAGCAGTTCTTC; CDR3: CASSFGPGTSEQFF
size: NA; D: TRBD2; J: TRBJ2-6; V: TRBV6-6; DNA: TGTGCCAGCAGTTCGTCCGCGGGAGGTGGGGCCAACGTCCTGACTTTC; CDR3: CASSSSAGGGANVLTF
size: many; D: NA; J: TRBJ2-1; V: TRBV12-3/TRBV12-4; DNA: TGTGCCAGCAGTAGCCGGTTCCTAAGCTCCTACAATGAGCAGTTCTTC; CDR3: CASSSRFLSSYNEQFF
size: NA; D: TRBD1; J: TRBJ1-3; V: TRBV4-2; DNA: TGTGCCAGCAGCCGAAAGGCTCAGGGGGGATTTTCGGAAAACACCATATATTTT; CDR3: CASSRKAQGGFSENTIYF
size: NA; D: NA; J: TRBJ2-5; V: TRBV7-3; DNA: TGTGCCAGCAGCTTAACGGAAGCCGAAAGAGAGACCCAGTACTTC; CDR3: CASSLTEAERETQYF
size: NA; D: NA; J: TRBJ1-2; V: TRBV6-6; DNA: TGTGCCAGCAGTTACGGGGTGCAGGACGCGGATGGCTACACCTTC; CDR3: CASSYGVQDADGYTF
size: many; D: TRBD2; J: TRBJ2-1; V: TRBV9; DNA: TGTGCCAGCAGCGTAGACAGCGGGGGGGTCTGGGAGCAGTTCTTC; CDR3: CASSVDSGGVWEQFF
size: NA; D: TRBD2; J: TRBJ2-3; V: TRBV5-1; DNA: TGCGCCAGCAGCTTGACGACTAGCGGGGGACTAACGGATACGCAGTATTTT; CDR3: CASSLTTSGGLTDTQYF
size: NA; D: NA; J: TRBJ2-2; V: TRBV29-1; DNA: TGCAGCGTTGAGCTAATGGTGGCCGGGGAGCTGTTTTTT; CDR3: CSVELMVAGELFF
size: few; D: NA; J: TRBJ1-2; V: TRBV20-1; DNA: TGCAGTGCTAGGGAGGCAGGGAGGTTGGAGAATGGCTACACCTTC; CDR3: CSAREAGRLENGYTF
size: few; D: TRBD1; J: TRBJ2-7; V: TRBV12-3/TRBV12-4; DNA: TGTGCCAGCAGTTTCAACAGGGGGGACGAGCAGTACTTC; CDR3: CASSFNRGDEQYF